This T cell receptor (beta chain) was sequenced during a study of shared clonotypes between healthy human individuals. Study information: A couple of female and three male donors aged 18 to 49 were enrolled. Study-wide points: Only blood was sampled; tissue repertoires likely differ. It was the few donors that limited the genetic and exposure-history diversity represented.

As regards this clone: The antigen remains undetermined.

Assay: immunoSEQ multiplex PCR; the TCRdb copy retains only in-frame clones and omits some. This repertoire shows about 1.1 million clones, roughly 80% found once; its top ten account for approximately 0.9%. Sequenced input: memory CD4+ T cells from PBMCs. Subset specified: CD45RA-negative fraction. The clonotype comes from a young man in good health. Some clones in this sample may be carry-over from other donors' samples.

CDR3 DNA: TGTGCCTGGAGGAGACTACCTTCAGATACGCAGTATTTT. It yields the protein CAWRRLPSDTQYF. V usage is TRBV30 and J usage is TRBJ2-3, with TRBD2 as a possible D gene (5 bases). The CDR3 contains 13 residues. Germline V lookup: CDR1 GTSNPN, CDR2 SVGIG (reference sequence). V lost 3 bases and J 4 bases, leaving 11 bases between the germline ends.